This T cell receptor beta chain was sequenced in a study of Ad26.COV2.S vaccination and SARS-CoV-2 variants. Study context: In the study, Ad26.COV2.S was injected intramuscularly once, or twice 56 days apart. Overall study results and limits: Vaccine recipients posted higher spike-specific TCR breadth than their placebo counterparts. Non-spike TCR breadth did not differ much between vaccine and placebo recipients.

Clones were sequenced by immunoSEQ multiplex PCR, and TCRdb holds only the in-frame ones, with some missing. In the table there are about 680,000 clones, 80% to 90% of which are singletons. For this clone: What it binds is unknown.

The treatment was: 15 to 20 received Ad26.COV2.S at low or high dose, single or two shots; about five received placebo; per-sample allocation not given. The study sampled participants on day 63 after the first vaccine or placebo injection. Donation was by an adult aged 18-55 years who was in Boston. The CDR3 totals 13 residues. The germline CDR1 and CDR2 sequences are ENHRY and SYGVKD. The ends lost 4 bases at V and 3 bases at J; junction bases unmatched: 0. This TCR was recovered from a person aged 18-65 years who received the Ad26.COV2.S COVID-19 vaccine or a placebo. V gene TRBV10-3 combines with J gene TRBJ2-7, with 10 bases identical to TRBD2. Here the sequenced sample was peripheral blood, taken in a trial of Ad26.COV2.S vaccine versus placebo. The CDR3 sequence: CAISGTSGYEQYF. The CDR3 region has the DNA TGTGCCATCAGTGGGACTAGCGGCTACGAGCAGTACTTC.